A selection of T cell receptor beta chains follows, all from one sample in a study of T-cell memory formation after mild COVID-19. TCRdb itself ran the 5' RACE reads through MiXCR, one entry per CDR3 protein. The sample lists some 600,000 distinct CDR3 sequences, about 18% occurring once. Sequences were obtained from PBMCs or a T cell subset sorted from them (not recorded which). Receptor source: an adult woman who had mild COVID-19 (a few samples of this study predate the infection). Cell type and time point are not known. Each CDR3 is given with its conserved first and last residue. D genes are given only for firm matches. Only some rows state a clone size, as once, few, many or a class for expanded clones.

TRBJ1-2 | TRBV27 | few | NA | TGTGCCAGCAGTTTATCGACAGCCTATGGCTACACCTTC | CASSLSTAYGYTF
TRBJ1-5 | TRBV12-3/TRBV12-4 | once | TRBD1 | TGTGCCAGCAGACCGGGACAGAGCAATCAGCCCCAGCATTTT | CASRPGQSNQPQHF
TRBJ2-5 | TRBV5-5 | NA | TRBD1 | TGTGCCAGCAGCGGGGGGGACAGGGACTTCGAAGAGACCCAGTACTTC | CASSGGDRDFEETQYF
TRBJ1-1 | TRBV27 | NA | NA | TGTGCCAGCATGACGAACACTGAAGCTTTCTTT | CASMTNTEAFF
TRBJ1-2 | TRBV19 | few | NA | TGTGCCAGCAGTCCCACACTTTGGTATGGCTACACCTTC | CASSPTLWYGYTF
TRBJ1-1 | TRBV6-2/TRBV6-3 | few | NA | TGTGCCAGCAACCCCGGGCCGAACACTGAAGCTTTCTTT | CASNPGPNTEAFF
TRBJ1-1 | TRBV6-2/TRBV6-3 | NA | NA | TGTGCCAGCAGTTACGCCTTGTCCACTGAAGCTTTCTTT | CASSYALSTEAFF
TRBJ2-7 | TRBV12-3/TRBV12-4 | NA | NA | TGTGCCAGCAGTTTGGCAACGGTTTCCTACGAGCAGTACTTC | CASSLATVSYEQYF
TRBJ2-6 | TRBV15 | few | NA | TGTGCCACCAGCAGAGGCCGGGTCTGGGGTCAAGGGGATGGGCACCTCTCTGGGGCCAACGTCCTGACTTTC | CATSRGRVWGQGDGHLSGANVLTF
TRBJ2-1 | TRBV7-2 | many | TRBD2 | TGTGCCAGCAGCTTAGAACTAGCGGGAGGGGGCAATGAGCAGTTCTTC | CASSLELAGGGNEQFF
TRBJ1-1 | TRBV5-6 | few | NA | TGTGCCAGCAGCTTAGGACCCCCGCAGGCGAACACTGAAGCTTTCTTT | CASSLGPPQANTEAFF
TRBJ2-3 | TRBV20-1 | NA | NA | TGCAGTGCTTCGCCGATTGGTACAGATACGCAGTATTTT | CSASPIGTDTQYF
TRBJ1-1 | TRBV12-3/TRBV12-4 | NA | TRBD1 | TGTGCCAGCAGTCCCGGACAGGTTCCGAACACTGAAGCTTTCTTT | CASSPGQVPNTEAFF
TRBJ1-3 | TRBV7-3 | few | NA | TGTGCCTCCCAAGAGAATTCTGGAAACACCATATATTTT | CASQENSGNTIYF
TRBJ2-7 | TRBV3-1 | NA | TRBD1 | TGTGCCAGCAGCCAGGCTGAGTGGACAGGAACCTACGAGCAGTACTTC | CASSQAEWTGTYEQYF
TRBJ2-7 | TRBV10-3 | NA | TRBD2 | TGTGCCATCAGTGAACTAGCGGGAGGTTTCTACGAGCAGTACTTC | CAISELAGGFYEQYF
TRBJ2-1 | TRBV3-1 | few | TRBD2 | TGTGCCAGCAGCCATCCGGGACTAGCGACTGGGAATGAGCAGTTCTTC | CASSHPGLATGNEQFF
TRBJ2-7 | TRBV29-1 | few | TRBD1 | TGCAGCGTCCTAGCCGACAGGGTATACGAGCAGTACTTC | CSVLADRVYEQYF
TRBJ1-2 | TRBV6-1 | NA | NA | TGTGCCAGCAGAGAACTAGGGGGCTACACCTTC | CASRELGGYTF
TRBJ1-6 | TRBV12-3/TRBV12-4 | few | TRBD1 | TGTGCCAGCAGTTTAAGGGACAGGCGTTTCTCACCCCTCCACTTT | CASSLRDRRFSPLHF
TRBJ2-1 | TRBV14 | NA | TRBD1 | TGTGCCAGCAGTCCGGGACAGGGTTGGAATGAGCAGTTCTTC | CASSPGQGWNEQFF
TRBJ1-1 | TRBV7-2 | few | TRBD1 | TGTGCCAGCAGCTTAAAGGGACAGGGGGCGACTGAAGCTTTCTTT | CASSLKGQGATEAFF
TRBJ1-1 | TRBV24-1 | few | NA | TGTGCCACCAGTGATTTGCCCCAGGGGTACCGAGCTTTCTTT | CATSDLPQGYRAFF
TRBJ2-7 | TRBV20-1 | few | NA | TGCAGTGCCACGTCCGATCGTTCCTACGAGCAGTACTTC | CSATSDRSYEQYF
TRBJ2-1 | TRBV23-1 | NA | TRBD2 | TGCGCCAGCAGCCTCCATGCGGGGGGGCCAATCAATGAGCAGTTCTTC | CASSLHAGGPINEQFF
TRBJ1-1 | TRBV12-3/TRBV12-4 | few | NA | TGTGCCAGCAGCGCCGACAGTTTCAGAGCTTTCTTT | CASSADSFRAFF
TRBJ2-1 | TRBV12-3/TRBV12-4 | few | TRBD1 | TGTGCCAGCAGGGGCGCAGGGGGCATGGATGAGCAGTTCTTC | CASRGAGGMDEQFF
TRBJ1-5 | TRBV7-9 | few | TRBD1 | TGTGCCAGCAGCTCAACAGGGGTAATCAATCAGCCCCAGCATTTT | CASSSTGVINQPQHF
TRBJ1-1 | TRBV7-2 | NA | NA | TGTGCCAGCAATCTTTGGGGGAACACTGAAGCTTTCTTT | CASNLWGNTEAFF
TRBJ2-7 | TRBV7-9 | NA | NA | TGTGCCAGCAGCTTAGCCGCGGGACAGACTTCCTACGAGCAGTACTTC | CASSLAAGQTSYEQYF
TRBJ2-3 | TRBV6-1 | NA | TRBD1 | TGTGCCAGCAGTGAAGTACAGGGGAGCACAGATACGCAGTATTTT | CASSEVQGSTDTQYF
TRBJ2-7 | TRBV6-1 | many | NA | TGTGCCAGCAGTGAAGGGGTGGGTATCTACGAGCAGTACTTC | CASSEGVGIYEQYF
TRBJ2-2 | TRBV11-1 | NA | NA | TGTGCCAGCAGCCAAAGATGGAACACCGGGGAGCTGTTTTTT | CASSQRWNTGELFF
TRBJ2-1 | TRBV11-3 | few | TRBD2 | TGTGCCAGCAGCTTACTTCAGCGGACTAGCGGGACGGAGGAGCAGTTCTTC | CASSLLQRTSGTEEQFF
TRBJ2-1 | TRBV9 | NA | TRBD1 | TGTGCCAGCAGCGTAACAGGGGGCTCGGCGTATGAGCAGTTCTTC | CASSVTGGSAYEQFF
TRBJ2-7 | TRBV20-1 | many | TRBD2 | TGCAGTGCTAGAGATCCCAGCGGGAGGATCTCCTACGAGCAGTACTTC | CSARDPSGRISYEQYF